This T cell receptor beta chain was retrieved from a study of blood T cell repertoires in COVID-19. Study information: Samples came from the United States, Italy and Spain, spanning acute and convalescent COVID-19.

In assigning cohorts, the study relied on participant-reported clinical history. This clone was observed a handful of times. Under the authors' procedure: Nucleated cell counts were estimated from reference gene primer amplification. Clones were sequenced by immunoSEQ multiplex PCR, and TCRdb holds only the in-frame ones, with some missing. The V and J calls and the clone size are those of that table, but D and trimming were determined from the DNA. The data contain 350,000 to 550,000 clones, 75% to 90% of them singletons. Germline trimming cut 0 bases from V and 6 bases from J; bases unmatched to any gene: 5. The germline gives CDR1 LGHNA, CDR2 YNFKEQ. The CDR3 covers 16 residues.

The chain carries TRBV4-2 and TRBJ2-3; 11 bases agree with TRBD2. This TCR derives from a man between 25 and 39 years old who had recovered from COVID-19. The specimen was PBMCs or T cells enriched from blood (not recorded which). The CDR3 nucleotides are TGTGCCAGCAGCCAAGAGAAACTAGCGGGAGTGGATACGCAGTATTTT. The encoded protein is CASSQEKLAGVDTQYF.